The clone carrying this TCR beta chain occurred a few times. Its target is unknown. These data are taken from a study of OX40 agonist ivuxolimab in advanced cancers. Study findings and constraints: Partial responders treated at 0.1-3.0 mg/kg exhibited clonal expansion among the lowest measured.

V was shortened by 6 bases and J by 3 bases, with 11 bases between the two germline ends. The CDR3 consists of 13 residues. Germline V gene data show CDR1 as MNHNY and CDR2 as SVGAGI (reference sequence). Sampling times: baseline, cycle 4 day 1, cycle 7 day 1. Sequenced by immunoSEQ multiplex PCR; TCRdb stores in-frame clones only, minus some. This sample yields roughly 50,000 clones, of which 80% to 95% are seen a single time; 8% to 10% belongs to the top ten. The origin of this receptor is an adult with an advanced solid tumor such as melanoma, head and neck, liver or kidney cancer. The rearrangement links TRBV6-6 to TRBJ1-1, with a weak D call TRBD1 (6 bases). The sequencing used CD4+ or CD8+ T cells sorted from blood, collected in a trial of the OX40 agonist ivuxolimab. The DNA of the CDR3 is TGTGCCAGCAGACAGGGTTCGGACACTGAAGCTTTCTTT. Its protein product is CASRQGSDTEAFF.